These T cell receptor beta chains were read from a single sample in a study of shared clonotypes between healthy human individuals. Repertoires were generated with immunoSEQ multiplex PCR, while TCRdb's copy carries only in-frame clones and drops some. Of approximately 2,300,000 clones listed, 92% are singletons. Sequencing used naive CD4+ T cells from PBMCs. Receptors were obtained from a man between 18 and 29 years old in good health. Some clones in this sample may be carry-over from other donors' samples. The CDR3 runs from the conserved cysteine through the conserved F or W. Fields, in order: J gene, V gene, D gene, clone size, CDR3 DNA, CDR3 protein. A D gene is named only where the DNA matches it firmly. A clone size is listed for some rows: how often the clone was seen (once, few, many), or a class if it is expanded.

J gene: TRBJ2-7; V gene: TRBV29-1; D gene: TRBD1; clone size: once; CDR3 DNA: TGCAGCGCCGGTCCCGGGACAGGAACCTACGAGCAGTACTTC; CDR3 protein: CSAGPGTGTYEQYF
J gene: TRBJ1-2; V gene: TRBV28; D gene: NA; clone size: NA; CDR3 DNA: TGTGCCAGCAGTTTGGTCGACTATGGCTACACCTTC; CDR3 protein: CASSLVDYGYTF
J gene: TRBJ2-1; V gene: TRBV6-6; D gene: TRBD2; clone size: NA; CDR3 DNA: TGTGCCAGCAGTGACACTAGCGGGTATTCCAATGAGCAGTTCTTC; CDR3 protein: CASSDTSGYSNEQFF
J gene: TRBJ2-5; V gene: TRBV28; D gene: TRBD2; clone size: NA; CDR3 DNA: TGTGCCAGCAGACCGGGAGGGAGGGAGACCCAGTACTTC; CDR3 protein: CASRPGGRETQYF
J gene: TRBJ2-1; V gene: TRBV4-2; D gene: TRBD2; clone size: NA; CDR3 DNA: TGTGCCAGCACCCCGGGACTAGCGGGAGGGTCCTACAATGAGCAGTTCTTC; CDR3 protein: CASTPGLAGGSYNEQFF
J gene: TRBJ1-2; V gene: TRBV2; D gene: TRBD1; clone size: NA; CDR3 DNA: TGTGCCAGCAGTGAGTTGATGGGGACAGCCTATGGCTACACCTTC; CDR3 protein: CASSELMGTAYGYTF
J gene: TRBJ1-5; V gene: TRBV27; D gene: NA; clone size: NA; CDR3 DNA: TGTGCCAGCAGCTTAGAGGGGGTTAGCAATCAGCCCCAGCATTTT; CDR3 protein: CASSLEGVSNQPQHF
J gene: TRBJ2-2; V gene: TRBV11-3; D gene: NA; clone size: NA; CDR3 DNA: TGTGCCAGCAGCATGTCTGGGGAGCTGTTTTTT; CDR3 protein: CASSMSGELFF
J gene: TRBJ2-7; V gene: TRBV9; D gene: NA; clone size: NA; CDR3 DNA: TGTGCCAGCAGCGTAGGAGTGGACTATACCTACGAGCAGTACTTC; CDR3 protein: CASSVGVDYTYEQYF
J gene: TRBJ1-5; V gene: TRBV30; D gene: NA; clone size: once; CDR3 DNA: TGTGCCTGGAGTGTAGCGGGGAATCAGCCCCAGCATTTT; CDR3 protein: CAWSVAGNQPQHF
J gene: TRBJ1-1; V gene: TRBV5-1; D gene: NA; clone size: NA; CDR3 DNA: TGCGCCAGCAGCTTGGAGGACAGCACTGAAGCTTTCTTT; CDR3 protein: CASSLEDSTEAFF
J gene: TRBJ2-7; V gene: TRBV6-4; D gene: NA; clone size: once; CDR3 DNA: TGTGCCAGGAGGGCCACAGGGATCCCCTACGAGCAGTACTTC; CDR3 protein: CARRATGIPYEQYF
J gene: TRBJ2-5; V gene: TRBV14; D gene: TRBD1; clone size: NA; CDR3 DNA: TGTGCCAGCAGCCAAAGAACAGGGGCACCACCAGGGGAGACCCAGTACTTC; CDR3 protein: CASSQRTGAPPGETQYF
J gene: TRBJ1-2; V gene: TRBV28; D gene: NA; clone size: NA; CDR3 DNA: TGTGCCAGCAGTTCCCCCTCTAGGGGAAATGGCTACACCTTC; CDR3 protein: CASSSPSRGNGYTF
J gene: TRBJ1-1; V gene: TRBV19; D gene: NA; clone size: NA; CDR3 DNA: TGTGCCAGTAGTCGACCGGGGAACACTGAAGCTTTCTTT; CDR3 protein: CASSRPGNTEAFF
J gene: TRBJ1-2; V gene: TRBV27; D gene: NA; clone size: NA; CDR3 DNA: TGTGCCAGCAGTGATACAGGGAACTATGGCTACACCTTC; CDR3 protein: CASSDTGNYGYTF
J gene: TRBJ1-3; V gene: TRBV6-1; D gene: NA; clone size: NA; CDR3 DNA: TGTGCCAGCAGTTTTCGGCCCCATACTTCAAACACCATATATTTT; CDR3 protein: CASSFRPHTSNTIYF
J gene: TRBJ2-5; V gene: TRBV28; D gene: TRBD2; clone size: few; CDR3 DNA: TGTGCCAGCAGTATCCCGGGGGGGCAACGGACCCAGTACTTC; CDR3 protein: CASSIPGGQRTQYF
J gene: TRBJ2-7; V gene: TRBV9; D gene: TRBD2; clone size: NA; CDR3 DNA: TGTGCCAGCAGCGTAGAACCCAGCGGGACTACTCGGGAGCAGTACTTC; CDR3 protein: CASSVEPSGTTREQYF
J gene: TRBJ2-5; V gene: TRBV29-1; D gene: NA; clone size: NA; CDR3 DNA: TGCAGCGTTGAAAAGACCAGGGGGGAGCAGTACTTC; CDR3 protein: CSVEKTRGEQYF
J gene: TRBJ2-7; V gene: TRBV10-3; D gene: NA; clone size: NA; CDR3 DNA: TGTGCCATCAGTGACCAACGGGCCGGAGCCTACGAGCAGTACTTC; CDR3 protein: CAISDQRAGAYEQYF
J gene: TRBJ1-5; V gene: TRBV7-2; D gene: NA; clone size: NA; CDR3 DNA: TGTGCCAGCAGCCCCCAGGGATATCAGCCCCAGCATTTT; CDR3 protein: CASSPQGYQPQHF
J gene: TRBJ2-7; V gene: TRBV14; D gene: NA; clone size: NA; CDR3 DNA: TGTGCCAGCAGCCAAGGAGGGGGGAGCCCCTCCTCCTACGAGCAGTACTTC; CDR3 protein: CASSQGGGSPSSYEQYF
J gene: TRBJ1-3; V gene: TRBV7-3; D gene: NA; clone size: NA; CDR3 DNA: TGTGCCAGCAGCGCGGGGCACTCTGGAAACACCATATATTTT; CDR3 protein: CASSAGHSGNTIYF
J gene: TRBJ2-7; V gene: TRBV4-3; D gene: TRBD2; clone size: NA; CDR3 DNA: TGCGCCAGCAGCCAAGATCAAAGAGCGGGAGTGGGCGAGCAGTACTTC; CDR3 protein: CASSQDQRAGVGEQYF
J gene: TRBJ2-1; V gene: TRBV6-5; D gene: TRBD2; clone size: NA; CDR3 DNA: TGTGCCAGCACCACGGGACTAGCGGGAATCAATGAGCAGTTCTTC; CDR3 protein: CASTTGLAGINEQFF
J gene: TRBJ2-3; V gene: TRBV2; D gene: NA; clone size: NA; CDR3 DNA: TGTGCCAGCAGTGAGGAAACCGGACCCCGTGAGTATTTT; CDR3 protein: CASSEETGPREYF
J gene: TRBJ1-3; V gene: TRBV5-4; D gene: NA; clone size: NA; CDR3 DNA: TGTGCCAGCAGCTTGGAGAGTCAGGTCGGCACCATATATTTT; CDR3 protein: CASSLESQVGTIYF
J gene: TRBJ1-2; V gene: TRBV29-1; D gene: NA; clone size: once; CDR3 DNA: TGCAGCGTTGGCGGACACCGGGGACTCTATGGCTACACCTTC; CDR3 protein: CSVGGHRGLYGYTF
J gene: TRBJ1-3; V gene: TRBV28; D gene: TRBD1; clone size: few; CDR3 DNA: TGTGCCAGCACCTCGGGGACAGGACACATCCCCATATATTTT; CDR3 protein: CASTSGTGHIPIYF
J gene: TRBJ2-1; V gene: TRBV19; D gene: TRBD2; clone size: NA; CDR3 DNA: TGTGCCAGTAGTATGCTTAGCGGGAGGCCCTCCTCCTACAATGAGCAGTTCTTC; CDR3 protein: CASSMLSGRPSSYNEQFF
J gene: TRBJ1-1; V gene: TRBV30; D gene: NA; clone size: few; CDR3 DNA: TGTGCCTGGAGTGTACAAGGGTCAGCTTTCTTT; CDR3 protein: CAWSVQGSAFF
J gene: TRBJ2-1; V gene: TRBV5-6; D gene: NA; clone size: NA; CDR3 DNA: TGTGCCAGCAGCTTGGTAGCCGAGCAGTTCTTC; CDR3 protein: CASSLVAEQFF
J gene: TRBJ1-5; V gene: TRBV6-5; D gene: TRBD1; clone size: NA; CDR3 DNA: TGTGCCAGCCATGACAGGGGATTCGATCAGCCCCAGCATTTT; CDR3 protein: CASHDRGFDQPQHF
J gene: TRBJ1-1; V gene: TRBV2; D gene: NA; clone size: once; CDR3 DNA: TGTGCCAGCACTTCGGACACCGCGAACACTGAAGCTTTCTTT; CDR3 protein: CASTSDTANTEAFF
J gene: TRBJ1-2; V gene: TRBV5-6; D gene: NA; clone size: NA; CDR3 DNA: TGTGCCAGCAGCAACCCCTTCGGGCGGTCTGGCTACACCTTC; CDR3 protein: CASSNPFGRSGYTF
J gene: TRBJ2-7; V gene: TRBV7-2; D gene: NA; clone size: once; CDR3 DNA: TGTGCCAGCAGCTTAGTAGCGCGGGTAGGCGAGCAGTACTTC; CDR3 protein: CASSLVARVGEQYF
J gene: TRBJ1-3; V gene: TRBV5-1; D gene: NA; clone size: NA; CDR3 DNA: TGCGCCAGCAGCTTTACAGGATCCGGAGGAAACACCATATATTTT; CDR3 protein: CASSFTGSGGNTIYF
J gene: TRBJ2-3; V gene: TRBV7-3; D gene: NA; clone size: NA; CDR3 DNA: TGTGCCAGCAGCCTCCAAGGGGGGCCCGATACGCAGTATTTT; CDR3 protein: CASSLQGGPDTQYF
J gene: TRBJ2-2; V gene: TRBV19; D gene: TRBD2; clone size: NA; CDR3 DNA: TGTGCCAGTAGTCCAAGCTTGGGACTACACACGAACACCGGGGAGCTGTTTTTT; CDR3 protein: CASSPSLGLHTNTGELFF
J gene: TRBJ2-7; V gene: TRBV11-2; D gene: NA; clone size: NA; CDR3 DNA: TGTGCCAGCAGCTTAGATCTAAGAGGGTCTTACGAGCAGTACTTC; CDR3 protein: CASSLDLRGSYEQYF
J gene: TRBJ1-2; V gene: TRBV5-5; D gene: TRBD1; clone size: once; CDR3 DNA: TGTGCCAGCAGCTTGGGAGGGACAGCCAACTATGGCTACACCTTC; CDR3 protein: CASSLGGTANYGYTF
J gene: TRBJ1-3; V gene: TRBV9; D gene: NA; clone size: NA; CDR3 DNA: TGTGCCAGCAGCGTTTCGCCAGGGAGCCGTGGAAACACCATATATTTT; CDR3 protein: CASSVSPGSRGNTIYF
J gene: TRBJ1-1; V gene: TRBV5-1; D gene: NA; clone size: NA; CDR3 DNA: TGCGCCAGCAGCTTAAACAGGGCTAACACTGAAGCTTTCTTT; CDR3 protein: CASSLNRANTEAFF
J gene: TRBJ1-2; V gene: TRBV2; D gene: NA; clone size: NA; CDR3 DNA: TGTGCCAGCAGTGAGGGCATCGCTAACTATGGCTACACCTTC; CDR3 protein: CASSEGIANYGYTF
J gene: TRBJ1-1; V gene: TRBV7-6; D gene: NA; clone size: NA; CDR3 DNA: TGTGCCAGCAGCTTTGGCCAGGGGAACACTGAAGCTTTCTTT; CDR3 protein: CASSFGQGNTEAFF
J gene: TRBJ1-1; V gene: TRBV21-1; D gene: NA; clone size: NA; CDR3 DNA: TGTGCCAGCAGCACCCTACGTCCCACTGAAGCTTTCTTT; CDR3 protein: CASSTLRPTEAFF
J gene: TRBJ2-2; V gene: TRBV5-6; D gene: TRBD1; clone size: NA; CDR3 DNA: TGTGCCAGCAGCCGGGACAGGGAGATCTGGGACGGGGAGCTGTTTTTT; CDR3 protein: CASSRDREIWDGELFF
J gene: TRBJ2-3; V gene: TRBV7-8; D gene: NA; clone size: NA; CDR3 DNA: TGTGCCAGCAGCCCCGAGAGGACAGATACGCAGTATTTT; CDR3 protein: CASSPERTDTQYF
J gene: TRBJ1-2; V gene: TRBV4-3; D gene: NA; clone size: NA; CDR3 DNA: TGCGCCAGCAGCCAAGATGGGCAGGGGATATCGATTCCCTATGGCTACACCTTC; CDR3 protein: CASSQDGQGISIPYGYTF
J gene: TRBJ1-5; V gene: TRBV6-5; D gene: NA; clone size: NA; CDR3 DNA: TGTGCCAGCAGTCTGAGGGGGAATCAGCCCCAGCATTTT; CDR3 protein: CASSLRGNQPQHF
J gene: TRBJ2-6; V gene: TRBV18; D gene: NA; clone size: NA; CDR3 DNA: TGTGCCAGCTCTCGGACGGATATTGTCTCTGGGGCCAACGTCCTGACTTTC; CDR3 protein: CASSRTDIVSGANVLTF
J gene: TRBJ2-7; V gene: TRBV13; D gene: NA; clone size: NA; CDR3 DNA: TGTGCCAGCAGCTTAGATCCGGGCATGTCCCACGAGCAGTACTTC; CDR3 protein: CASSLDPGMSHEQYF
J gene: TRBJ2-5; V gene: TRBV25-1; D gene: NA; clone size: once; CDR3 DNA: TGTGCCAGCAGTGACCCCGCCAGGGGGAGGGCTGGGGAGACCCAGTACTTC; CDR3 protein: CASSDPARGRAGETQYF
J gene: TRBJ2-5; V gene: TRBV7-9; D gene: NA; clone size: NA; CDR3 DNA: TGTGCCGGGGACACACTGGGTCGGACCCAGTACTTC; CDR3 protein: CAGDTLGRTQYF
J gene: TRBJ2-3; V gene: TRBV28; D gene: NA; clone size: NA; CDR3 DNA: TGTGCCAGCAGATTGTACAGGGTTGATACGCAGTATTTT; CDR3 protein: CASRLYRVDTQYF
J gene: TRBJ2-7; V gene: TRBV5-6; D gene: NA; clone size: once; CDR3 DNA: TGTGCCAGCAGCCCGCTCTCCTTCTACGAGCAGTACTTC; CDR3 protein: CASSPLSFYEQYF
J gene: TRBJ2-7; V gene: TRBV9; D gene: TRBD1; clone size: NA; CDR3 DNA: TGTGCCAGCAGCGTAGCTCCTGGGACAGGGACCTACGAGCAGTACTTC; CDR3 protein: CASSVAPGTGTYEQYF